These 12 T cell receptor beta chains were all obtained from the same sample, sequenced in a study of T cells after yellow fever vaccination. TCRdb reanalysed the 5' RACE reads using MiXCR and keeps one entry per CDR3 protein. The table records about 320,000 distinct CDR3 sequences, approximately 4% of them present only once. This sample comprised PBMCs, obtained 15 days after the yellow fever booster vaccination. The receptor set was obtained from a man between 18 and 29 years old who received the YFV17D yellow fever vaccine.

The chain recombines TRBV7-9 with TRBJ1-5; the match to TRBD1 covers 10 bases. The V segment lost 4 bases and the J segment 5 bases; nucleotides outside the gene matches: 2. From germline, CDR1 is SEHNR and CDR2 FQNEAQ (reference sequence). The CDR3 has 14 residues. CDR3: CASSYGTGDQPQHF. The CDR3 bases are TGTGCCAGCAGCTATGGGACAGGGGATCAGCCCCAGCATTTT. Using reference TRBV7-9 and TRBJ1-5 for the parts outside the CDR3, the full variable domain is DTGVSQNPRHKITKRGQNVTFRCDPISEHNRLYWYRQTLGQGPEFLTYFQNEAQLEKSRLLSDRFSAERPKGSFSTLEIQRTEQGDSAMYLCASSYGTGDQPQHFGDGTRLSIL.

This clonotype was seen many times. V is TRBV3-1 and J is TRBJ2-7; possible D gene TRBD2, 6 bases. This CDR3 is 13 amino acids long. CDR1 is LGHDT, CDR2 YNNKEL, per germline (reference sequence). Trimming removed 4 bases at V and 4 bases at J, with 11 bases between. CDR3 protein: CASSLGGRYEQYF. The CDR3 nucleotides are TGTGCCAGCAGCCTTGGGGGGAGGTACGAGCAGTACTTC.

The V gene is TRBV7-8, the J gene TRBJ2-7; D could derive from TRBD1 or TRBD2 (5 bases each). V was clipped by 5 bases and J by 3 bases, with 14 bases between them. This CDR3 is 14 amino acids long. Germline lookup yields CDR1 SGHVS and CDR2 FQNEAQ. CDR3: CASSPTRGSYEQYV. For the CDR3, the DNA is TGTGCCAGCAGCCCTACCCGGGGCAGCTACGAGCAGTACGTC.

This clonotype was observed many times. This chain uses TRBV20-1 with TRBJ2-4; D gene ambiguous. This CDR3 is built from 13 residues. V was pared by 1 base and J by 5 bases, with 9 bases between. Germline V lookup: CDR1 DFQATT, CDR2 SNEGSKA (reference sequence). As DNA, the CDR3 is TGCAGTGCTAGAGGGTCAGTGGAAAACATTCAGTACTTC. Translation gives CSARGSVENIQYF.

This clonotype came up many times. This chain links TRBV5-1 with TRBJ2-1, with D possibly TRBD2 on 6 matching bases. This CDR3 is built from 14 residues. Germline values: CDR1 SGHRS, CDR2 YFSETQ. The germline V and J ends were trimmed by 3 bases and 12 bases, with 19 bases remaining between them. The CDR3: CASSSEVGTEGQFF. CDR3 sequence (DNA): TGCGCCAGCAGCTCGGAAGTTGGGACTGAGGGGCAGTTCTTC.

This sequence joins TRBV27 and TRBJ1-5; 7 bases fit TRBD1. Germline CDR1 and CDR2: MNHEY and SMNVEV (reference sequence). This CDR3 spans 18 amino acids. The V and J ends lost 2 bases and 0 bases, in that order; junction bases with no gene match: 10. This CDR3 reads CASSLTGAPTYSNQPQHF. The CDR3 DNA follows: TGTGCCAGCAGTTTAACAGGGGCTCCAACCTATAGCAATCAGCCCCAGCATTTT.

This clonotype was seen repeatedly, ten times or more. The gene calls are TRBV6-4 and TRBJ2-3; D unclear. Germline CDR1 reads MRHNA; CDR2 reads SNTAGT. The V and J ends lost 4 bases and 1 base respectively, with 9 bases between them. This CDR3 is built from 14 residues. DNA for the CDR3: TGTGCCAGCAGTGCGATTGGGGGCACAGATACGCAGTATTTT. Amino acids: CASSAIGGTDTQYF.

This clonotype was detected many times. The chain recombines TRBV5-1 with TRBJ1-4; D is possibly TRBD1 (6 bases). Between the trimmed V and J ends, which lost 3 bases and 7 bases, there was a span of 16 bases. This CDR3 is 15 amino acids long. The germline CDR1 and CDR2 sequences are SGHRS and YFSETQ. The DNA of the CDR3 is TGCGCCAGCAGCTCGGCCGGGGGCCTAGTTGAAAAACTGTTTTTT. It specifies CASSSAGGLVEKLFF.

Concerning this clonotype: It may be a read error: a sequence one base away is much more abundant. The chain couples TRBV7-2 to TRBJ2-2; D possibly corresponds to TRBD1 (6 bases). Per germline, CDR1 SGHTA and CDR2 FQGNSA. CDR3 length: 13 residues. V was clipped by 5 bases and J by 5 bases, with 9 bases between them. CDR3 in amino acids: CASSEGTTGELFF. The CDR3 coding sequence is TGTGCCAGCAGCGAGGGGACAACCGGGGAGCTGTTTTTT. The full variable domain, rest sourced from reference TRBV7-2 and TRBJ2-2, is GAGVSQSPSNKVTEKGKDVELRCDPISGHTALYWYRQSLGQGLEFLIYFQGNSAPDKSGLPSDRFSAERTGGSVSTLTIQRTQQEDSAVYLCASSEGTTGELFFGEGSRLTVL.

This clonotype came up many times. The gene calls are TRBV7-8 and TRBJ1-6; D not certain. Trimming took off 3 bases at V and 7 bases at J, with 10 bases between the two ends. Germline assignment: CDR1 SGHVS and CDR2 FQNEAQ. The CDR3 loop spans 14 amino acids. CDR3 sequence (DNA): TGTGCCAGCAGCTTTCTGGACGCCAATTCACCCCTCCACTTT. Encoded protein: CASSFLDANSPLHF.

A few counts support this clonotype. The chain couples TRBV6-5 to TRBJ2-2; 10 bases agree with TRBD2. Germline values: CDR1 MNHEY, CDR2 SVGAGI. There are 15 residues in the CDR3. The trim removed 3 bases at V and 7 bases at J, leaving 5 bases unmatched. The CDR3 nucleotides read TGTGCCAGCAGTTATACGAGCGGGGGGGGCGGGGAGCTGTTTTTT. Protein: CASSYTSGGGGELFF.

The genes are TRBV7-2 and TRBJ1-5, with 7 bases that match TRBD1. Germline assignment: CDR1 SGHTA and CDR2 FQGNSA. The CDR3 has 15 residues. Unmatched junction bases numbered 7, after V lost 1 base and J lost 7 bases. DNA for the CDR3: TGTGCCAGCAGCTTAGGACAGGGTTTGGGGCAGCCCCAGCATTTT. Its protein is CASSLGQGLGQPQHF.